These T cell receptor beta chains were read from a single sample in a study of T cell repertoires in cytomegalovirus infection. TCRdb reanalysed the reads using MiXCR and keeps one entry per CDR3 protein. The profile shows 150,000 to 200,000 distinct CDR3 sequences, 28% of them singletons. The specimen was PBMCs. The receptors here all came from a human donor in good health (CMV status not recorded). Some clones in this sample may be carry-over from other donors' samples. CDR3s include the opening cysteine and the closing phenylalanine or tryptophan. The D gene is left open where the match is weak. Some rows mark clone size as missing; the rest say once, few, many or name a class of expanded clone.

CDR3aa: CASSEAGAINEQFF
CDR3nt: TGTGCCAGCAGCGAGGCCGGGGCCATAAATGAGCAGTTCTTC
d_gene: .
v_gene: TRBV7-3
abundance: .
j_gene: TRBJ2-1

CDR3aa: CASRSDLTPNTEAFF
CDR3nt: TGTGCCAGCAGGAGTGATCTAACACCGAACACTGAAGCTTTCTTT
d_gene: .
v_gene: TRBV7-2
abundance: many
j_gene: TRBJ1-1

CDR3aa: CAWSVPPETQYF
CDR3nt: TGTGCCTGGAGTGTCCCCCCGGAGACCCAGTACTTC
d_gene: .
v_gene: TRBV30
abundance: .
j_gene: TRBJ2-5

CDR3aa: CASRLSSLSTDTQYF
CDR3nt: TGTGCCAGCAGACTAAGTTCATTGAGCACAGATACGCAGTATTTT
d_gene: .
v_gene: TRBV6-1
abundance: .
j_gene: TRBJ2-3

CDR3aa: CASSNGQGSYGYTF
CDR3nt: TGTGCCAGCAGCAACGGACAGGGGTCCTATGGCTACACCTTC
d_gene: TRBD1
v_gene: TRBV6-8
abundance: .
j_gene: TRBJ1-2

CDR3aa: CASSPGAGITDTQYF
CDR3nt: TGTGCCAGCAGCCCCGGGGCAGGGATCACAGATACGCAGTATTTT
d_gene: .
v_gene: TRBV7-3
abundance: .
j_gene: TRBJ2-3

CDR3aa: CASKGDRGHPRTDTQYF
CDR3nt: TGTGCCAGCAAGGGGGACAGGGGCCATCCCCGCACAGATACGCAGTATTTT
d_gene: TRBD1
v_gene: TRBV12-3/TRBV12-4
abundance: .
j_gene: TRBJ2-3

CDR3aa: CASRRGIEGYTF
CDR3nt: TGTGCCAGCAGGAGGGGGATTGAGGGCTACACCTTC
d_gene: .
v_gene: TRBV2
abundance: .
j_gene: TRBJ1-2

CDR3aa: CASARTARIEPQHF
CDR3nt: TGTGCTAGTGCCCGGACAGCCCGTATTGAGCCCCAGCATTTT
d_gene: .
v_gene: TRBV12-5
abundance: .
j_gene: TRBJ1-5

CDR3aa: CSVEQGTGEQYF
CDR3nt: TGCAGCGTTGAACAGGGAACGGGCGAGCAGTACTTC
d_gene: .
v_gene: TRBV29-1
abundance: .
j_gene: TRBJ2-7

CDR3aa: CASSPTFSVEGMGGYGYTF
CDR3nt: TGTGCCAGCAGCCCAACCTTTTCCGTGGAGGGGATGGGAGGCTACGGCTACACCTTC
d_gene: .
v_gene: TRBV12-3/TRBV12-4
abundance: many
j_gene: TRBJ1-2

CDR3aa: CASSDLQAYSYNEQFF
CDR3nt: TGTGCCAGCAGTGATCTACAGGCCTATTCCTACAATGAGCAGTTCTTC
d_gene: .
v_gene: TRBV2
abundance: .
j_gene: TRBJ2-1

CDR3aa: CASSPDRGASSNQPQHF
CDR3nt: TGTGCCAGCAGCCCGGATCGAGGGGCAAGTAGCAATCAGCCCCAGCATTTT
d_gene: .
v_gene: TRBV7-9
abundance: few
j_gene: TRBJ1-5

CDR3aa: CASSYTPGGAFF
CDR3nt: TGTGCCAGCAGTTACACGCCCGGGGGAGCTTTCTTT
d_gene: .
v_gene: TRBV6-2/TRBV6-3
abundance: .
j_gene: TRBJ1-1

CDR3aa: CASSYGRGAYEQYF
CDR3nt: TGTGCCAGCAGTTACGGGAGAGGGGCCTACGAGCAGTACTTC
d_gene: .
v_gene: TRBV6-8
abundance: .
j_gene: TRBJ2-7

CDR3aa: CASLGYNAQFF
CDR3nt: TGTGCCAGCTTGGGGTACAATGCGCAGTTCTTC
d_gene: .
v_gene: TRBV11-1
abundance: .
j_gene: TRBJ2-1

CDR3aa: CASSQEGLSEQYF
CDR3nt: TGTGCCAGCAGCCAAGAGGGGCTCTCAGAGCAGTACTTC
d_gene: .
v_gene: TRBV3-1
abundance: .
j_gene: TRBJ2-7